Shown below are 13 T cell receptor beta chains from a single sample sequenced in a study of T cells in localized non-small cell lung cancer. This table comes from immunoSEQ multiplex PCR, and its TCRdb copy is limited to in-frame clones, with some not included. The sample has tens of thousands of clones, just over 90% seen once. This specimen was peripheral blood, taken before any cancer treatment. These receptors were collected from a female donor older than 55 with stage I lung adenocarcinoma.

The DNA for the CDR3 is TGTGCCATCAGTGAGACCCCAGGAGGACAGACGGGTAATGAGCAGTTCTTC. Protein product: CAISETPGGQTGNEQFF. This chain connects TRBV10-3 to TRBJ2-1, with D possibly matching TRBD1 (6 bases). Trimming took 2 bases from V and 7 from J, leaving 21 bases between them. Germline values: CDR1 ENHRY, CDR2 SYGVKD. The CDR3 has 17 residues.

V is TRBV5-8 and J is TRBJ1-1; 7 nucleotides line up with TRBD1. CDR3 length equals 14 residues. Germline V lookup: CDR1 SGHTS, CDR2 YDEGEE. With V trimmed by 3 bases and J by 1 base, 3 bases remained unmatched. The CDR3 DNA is TGTGCCAGCAGCTGGGGACAGCGGAACACTGAAGCTTTCTTT. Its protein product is CASSWGQRNTEAFF.

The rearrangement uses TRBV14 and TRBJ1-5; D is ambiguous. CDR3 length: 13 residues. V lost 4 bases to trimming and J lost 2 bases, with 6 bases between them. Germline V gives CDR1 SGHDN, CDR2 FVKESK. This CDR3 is CASSPLGNQPQHF. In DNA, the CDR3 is TGTGCCAGCAGCCCCCTAGGCAATCAGCCCCAGCATTTT.

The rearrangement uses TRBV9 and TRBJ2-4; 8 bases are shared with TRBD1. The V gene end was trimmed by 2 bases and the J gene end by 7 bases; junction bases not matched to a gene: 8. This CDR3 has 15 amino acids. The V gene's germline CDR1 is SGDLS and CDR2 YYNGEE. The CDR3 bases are TGTGCCAGCAGCGTCGCATTTCAGGGGGCGAACATTCAGTACTTC. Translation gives CASSVAFQGANIQYF.

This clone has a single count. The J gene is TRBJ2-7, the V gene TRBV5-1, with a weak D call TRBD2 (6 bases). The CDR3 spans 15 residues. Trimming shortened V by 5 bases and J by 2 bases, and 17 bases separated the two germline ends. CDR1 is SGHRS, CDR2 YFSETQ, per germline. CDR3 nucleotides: TGCGCCAGCAGTGATACCGGGGGTTTTACCTACGAGCAGTACTTC. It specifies CASSDTGGFTYEQYF.

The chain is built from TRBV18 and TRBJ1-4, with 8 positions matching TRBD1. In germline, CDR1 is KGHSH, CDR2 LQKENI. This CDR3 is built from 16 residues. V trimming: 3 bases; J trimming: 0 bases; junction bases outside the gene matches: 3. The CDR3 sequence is CASSPGQVTTNEKLFF. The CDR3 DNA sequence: TGTGCCAGCTCACCGGGACAGGTTACAACTAATGAAAAACTGTTTTTT.

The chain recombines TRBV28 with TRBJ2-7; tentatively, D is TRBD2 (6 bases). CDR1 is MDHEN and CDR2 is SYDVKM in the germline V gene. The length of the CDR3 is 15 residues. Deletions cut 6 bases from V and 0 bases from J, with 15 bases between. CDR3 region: CASSPGAIGSYEQYF. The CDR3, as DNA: TGTGCCAGCAGCCCGGGAGCGATTGGCTCCTACGAGCAGTACTTC.

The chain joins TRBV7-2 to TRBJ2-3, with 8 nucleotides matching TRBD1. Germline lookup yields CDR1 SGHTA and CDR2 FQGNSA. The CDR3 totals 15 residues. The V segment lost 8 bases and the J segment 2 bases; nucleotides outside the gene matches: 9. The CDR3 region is CASQRQGASTDTQYF. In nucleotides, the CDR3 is TGTGCCAGCCAGAGGCAGGGGGCTTCCACAGATACGCAGTATTTT.

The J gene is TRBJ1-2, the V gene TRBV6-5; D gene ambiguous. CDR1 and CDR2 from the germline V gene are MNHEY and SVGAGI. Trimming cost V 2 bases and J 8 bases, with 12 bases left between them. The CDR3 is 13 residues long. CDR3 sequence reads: CASSYPRARGYTF. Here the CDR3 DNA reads TGTGCCAGCAGTTACCCCCGGGCTCGGGGCTACACCTTC.

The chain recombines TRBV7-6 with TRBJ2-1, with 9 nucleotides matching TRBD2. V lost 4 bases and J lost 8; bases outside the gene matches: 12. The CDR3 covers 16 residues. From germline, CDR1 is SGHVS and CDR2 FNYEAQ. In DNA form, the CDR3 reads TGTGCCAGCAGCTCCCCCGGGACTAGCTTTGTCCATGAGCAGTTCTTC. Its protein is CASSSPGTSFVHEQFF.

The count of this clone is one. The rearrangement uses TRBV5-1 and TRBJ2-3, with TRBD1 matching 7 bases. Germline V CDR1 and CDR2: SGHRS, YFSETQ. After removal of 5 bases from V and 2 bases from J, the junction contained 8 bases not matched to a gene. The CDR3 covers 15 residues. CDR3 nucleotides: TGCGCCAGCAGGGGTGGGGACAGACACACAGATACGCAGTATTTT. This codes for CASRGGDRHTDTQYF. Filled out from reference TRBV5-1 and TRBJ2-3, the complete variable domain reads KAGVTQTPRYLIKTRGQQVTLSCSPISGHRSVSWYQQTPGQGLQFLFEYFSETQRNKGNFPGRFSGRQFSNSRSEMNVSTLELGDSALYLCASRGGDRHTDTQYFGPGTRLTVL.

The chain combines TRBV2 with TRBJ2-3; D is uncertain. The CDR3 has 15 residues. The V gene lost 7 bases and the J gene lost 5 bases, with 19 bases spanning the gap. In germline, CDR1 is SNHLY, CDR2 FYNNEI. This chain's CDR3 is CASTFLGNRGDTQYF. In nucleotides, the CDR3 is TGTGCCAGCACCTTTTTGGGGAATCGTGGAGATACGCAGTATTTT.

The CDR3 DNA follows: TGTGCCAGCAGTTCTCCACCTTTGGACGAGCAGTACTTC. Its translation is CASSSPPLDEQYF. The chain is built from TRBV6-6 and TRBJ2-7; D unclear. Germline V gene lookup returns CDR1 MNHNY and CDR2 SVGAGI (reference sequence). The CDR3 has 13 amino acids. V was shortened by 4 bases and J by 5 bases, with 12 bases between the two germline ends.